One and the same sample provided the 27 T cell receptor beta chains below, sequenced in a study of T cell responses to AZD1222 COVID-19 vaccine. Profiling relied on immunoSEQ multiplex PCR, and the TCRdb table lists in-frame clones only, not all of them. The sample lists 140,000 to 150,000 clones; 85% to 95% were seen once. Sequenced here: peripheral blood, sampled on day 0 of AZD1222 vaccination. Source of these receptors: an adult in good health.

The V gene is TRBV9, the J gene TRBJ1-1; 7 positions agree with TRBD1. The CDR3 runs to 14 residues. From germline, CDR1 is SGDLS and CDR2 YYNGEE. Losses at the gene ends were 4 bases for V and 1 base for J; bases not matched to a gene: 4. For the CDR3, the DNA is TGTGCCAGCAGCCCCCGGGACAGGAACACTGAAGCTTTCTTT. The encoded protein is CASSPRDRNTEAFF. The full variable domain, its missing parts supplied by reference TRBV9 and TRBJ1-1, is DSGVTQTPKHLITATGQRVTLRCSPRSGDLSVYWYQQSLDQGLQFLIQYYNGEERAKGNILERFSAQQFPDLHSELNLSSLELGDSALYFCASSPRDRNTEAFFGQGTRLTVV.

The chain employs TRBV4-2 and TRBJ2-5; D is unclear. Per the germline V gene, CDR1 is LGHNA and CDR2 is YNFKEQ. This CDR3 has 15 residues. V shed 4 bases and J shed 5 bases, with 17 bases lying between them. The CDR3 DNA sequence: TGTGCCAGCAGCCCCAAGGATGACCTGGCGGAGACCCAGTACTTC. Protein product: CASSPKDDLAETQYF.

This chain links TRBV5-6 with TRBJ2-7, with D tentatively TRBD2 (5 bases). Germline V gene sequence: CDR1 SGHDT, CDR2 YYEEEE. Trimming left V 4 bases short and J 2 bases short, with 16 bases between. This CDR3 has 15 residues. The chain's CDR3 is CASSPPGMGTYEQYF. In DNA form, the CDR3 reads TGTGCCAGCAGCCCGCCCGGGATGGGGACCTACGAGCAGTACTTC.

CDR3 protein: CASSEAWPNGELFF. CDR3 in DNA: TGTGCCAGCAGTGAGGCGTGGCCTAACGGGGAGCTGTTTTTT. The chain joins TRBV6-1 to TRBJ2-2; D gene uncertain. The V and J ends lost 3 bases and 7 bases respectively, with 12 bases between them. The germline V gene encodes CDR1 MNHNS and CDR2 SASEGT. There are 14 residues in the CDR3.

This clone was detected once. The chain uses TRBV9 and TRBJ2-7, with 10 bases identical to TRBD1. The germline V gene has CDR1 SGDLS and CDR2 YYNGEE. The V segment lost 2 bases and the J segment 2 bases; nucleotides outside the gene matches: 1. CDR3 length equals 14 residues. The CDR3 loop is CASSVGTGAYEQYF. Written as DNA, the CDR3 is TGTGCCAGCAGCGTCGGGACAGGGGCCTACGAGCAGTACTTC.

The chain links TRBV4-1 to TRBJ1-1; maybe TRBD1 (5 bases). V was cut by 4 bases and J by 5 bases, with 11 bases left in between. The CDR3 has 13 residues. The germline V gene encodes CDR1 MGHRA and CDR2 YSYEKL. The CDR3 coding sequence is TGCGCCAGCAGCCCACCTTGGGGGACTGAAGCTTTCTTT. Its translation is CASSPPWGTEAFF.

The CDR3 DNA follows: TGTGCCAGCAGCCCCTCCGGGGGCACTGAAGCTTTCTTT. This encodes CASSPSGGTEAFF. V usage is TRBV5-6 and J usage is TRBJ1-1; possible D gene TRBD1, 5 bases. CDR1 is SGHDT and CDR2 is YYEEEE in the germline V gene. Trimming removed 4 bases at V and 4 bases at J, with 11 bases between. The CDR3 has 13 amino acids.

The chain employs TRBV10-1 and TRBJ1-2; the match to TRBD1 covers 9 bases. V shed 6 bases and J 4 bases; nucleotides not matched to a gene: 12. The CDR3 runs 16 residues. In germline, CDR1 is WNHNN, CDR2 SYGVQD (reference sequence). CDR3 in amino acids: CASSSPWGQGLYGYTF. DNA of the CDR3: TGCGCCAGCAGCTCGCCATGGGGACAGGGACTCTATGGCTACACCTTC.

This sequence joins TRBV7-9 and TRBJ2-7, with D tentatively TRBD1 (6 bases). Trimming took off 1 base at V and 5 bases at J, with 12 bases between the two ends. This CDR3 comprises 14 residues. CDR1 SEHNR and CDR2 FQNEAQ come from the germline V gene (reference sequence). In DNA form, the CDR3 reads TGTGCCAGCAGCTTAGAGGGCCAGGGGCACGAGCAGTACTTC. Protein: CASSLEGQGHEQYF.

The count of this clone is one. The J gene is TRBJ2-2, the V gene TRBV6-5; no clear D. This CDR3 contains 15 residues. V was cut by 2 bases and J by 5 bases, with 12 bases left in between. The germline V gene has CDR1 MNHEY and CDR2 SVGAGI. The DNA of the CDR3 is TGTGCCAGCAGTTACATAGCAGTACAAACCGGGGAGCTGTTTTTT. Translating it yields CASSYIAVQTGELFF.

This clone was seen only once. Within the sample, other DNA sequences also encode this same CDR3. This rearrangement joins TRBV6-4 to TRBJ1-2; 10 bases are a match to TRBD1. CDR3 length: 14 residues. Germline-derived CDR1 and CDR2 are MRHNA and SNTAGT. Germline trimming cut 5 bases from V and 5 bases from J; bases unmatched to any gene: 5. The CDR3 sequence: CASSPGQGNYGYTF. As DNA, the CDR3 is TGTGCCAGCAGTCCGGGACAGGGGAATTATGGCTACACCTTC.

This chain connects TRBV5-1 to TRBJ2-7; D might be TRBD1 or TRBD2, each matching 5 bases. Trimming removed 3 bases from V and 3 bases from J, with 13 bases in between. The CDR3 has 14 amino acids. Germline lookup yields CDR1 SGHRS and CDR2 YFSETQ. CDR3 nucleotide sequence: TGCGCCAGCAGCTCGGGACGGACCTTCTACGAGCAGTACTTC. Encoded protein: CASSSGRTFYEQYF.

The V and J genes are TRBV5-1 and TRBJ1-1, with D possibly being TRBD1 (5 bases). The CDR3 is 14 residues long. V was pared by 0 bases and J by 5 bases, with 11 bases between. Germline V CDR1 and CDR2: SGHRS, YFSETQ. CDR3 bases: TGCGCCAGCAGCTTGGTCAGGGTGGGGACTGAAGCTTTCTTT. Its protein is CASSLVRVGTEAFF.

This clone was observed a single time. The chain has TRBV5-6 and TRBJ1-1; 7 bases agree with TRBD1. J lost 1 base, V lost 2 bases, and 2 bases had no gene match. This CDR3 has 14 residues. Germline CDR1 is SGHDT and CDR2 is YYEEEE. In nucleotides, the CDR3 is TGTGCCAGCAGCTTAGGGGGCTGGAACACTGAAGCTTTCTTT. Translation gives CASSLGGWNTEAFF.

V is TRBV30 and J is TRBJ2-1, with D perhaps being TRBD1 or TRBD2 (5 bases each). CDR3 length: 18 amino acids. Germline loops: CDR1 GTSNPN, CDR2 SVGIG (reference sequence). V lost 6 bases to trimming and J lost 0 bases, with 24 bases between them. The CDR3 loop is CACVRDGVWGSSYNEQFF. The CDR3 bases are TGTGCCTGCGTTCGGGACGGGGTATGGGGGAGCTCCTACAATGAGCAGTTCTTC.

The chain is built from TRBV5-1 and TRBJ2-7, with D unclear. The V gene lost 0 bases and the J gene lost 5 bases, with 12 bases spanning the gap. The CDR3 loop spans 14 amino acids. CDR1 is SGHRS, CDR2 YFSETQ, per germline. CDR3 protein: CASSLGQGLDEQYF. As DNA, the CDR3 is TGCGCCAGCAGCTTGGGACAAGGGTTAGACGAGCAGTACTTC.

The chain has TRBV27 and TRBJ1-4; no firm D call. The germline CDR1 and CDR2 sequences are MNHEY and SMNVEV (reference sequence). The ends were cut back, 0 bases at V and 3 bases at J, with 8 bases in the middle. The CDR3 runs to 15 residues. The CDR3 here is CASSLSGNSNEKLFF. CDR3 sequence (DNA): TGTGCCAGCAGTTTATCGGGCAACTCTAATGAAAAACTGTTTTTT.

This sequence joins TRBV4-3 and TRBJ1-4; tentative D call: TRBD1 (6 bases). V lost 1 base and J 8 bases, leaving 14 bases between the germline ends. The CDR3 has 15 amino acids. The germline gives CDR1 LGHNA, CDR2 YSLEER. The CDR3, as DNA: TGCGCCAGCAGCCAAGTGAGGGGGAGACGCGAAAAACTGTTTTTT. Its protein product is CASSQVRGRREKLFF.

The V gene is TRBV3-1 (or the pseudogene TRBV3-2), the J gene TRBJ2-6; 8 positions agree with TRBD1. The CDR3 loop spans 17 amino acids. V was clipped by 4 bases and J by 3 bases; unmatched bases: 8. Germline CDR1 and CDR2: LGHDT and YNNKEL (reference sequence). This CDR3 reads CASSPFGQGFGANVLTF. The CDR3 coding sequence is TGTGCCAGCAGCCCCTTCGGACAGGGATTTGGGGCCAACGTCCTGACTTTC.

This clone has just one count. The J gene is TRBJ2-7, the V gene TRBV27; TRBD1 matches 12 bases. Per germline, CDR1 MNHEY and CDR2 SMNVEV (reference sequence). The ends lost 5 bases at V and 7 bases at J; junction bases unmatched: 9. This CDR3 has 15 residues. CDR3 sequence (DNA): TGTGCCAGCAGTCTGGGGGGACAGGGGGCGGGTGAGCAGTACTTC. Translation gives CASSLGGQGAGEQYF.

The J gene is TRBJ1-5, the V gene TRBV29-1, with D unresolved. CDR1 SQVTM and CDR2 ANQGSEA come from the germline V gene. This CDR3 has 13 amino acids. The germline V and J ends were trimmed by 7 bases and 2 bases, with 12 bases remaining between them. The CDR3 DNA sequence: TGCAGCGCTAGGTTATCAGGCAATCAGCCCCAGCATTTT. This sequence encodes CSARLSGNQPQHF.

This rearrangement joins TRBV13 to TRBJ1-2; D ambiguous. This CDR3 is 12 amino acids long. Trimming cost V 2 bases and J 8 bases, with 9 bases left between them. The V gene's germline CDR1 is PRHDT and CDR2 FYEKMQ (reference sequence). DNA for the CDR3: TGTGCCAGCAGCTTAAGGACGTCGGGCTACACCTTC. Amino acid sequence: CASSLRTSGYTF.

This clone was seen only once. V gene TRBV12-3 or TRBV12-4 combines with J gene TRBJ2-3; no reliable D call. Trimming left V 8 bases short and J 7 bases short, with 10 bases between. The CDR3 loop spans 11 amino acids. The CDR3 DNA reads as TGTGCCAGCGCCCGGCCCCATACGCAGTATTTT. The encoded protein is CASARPHTQYF.

J is TRBJ2-7 and V is TRBV20-1; D uncertain. Germline CDR1 DFQATT, CDR2 SNEGSKA (reference sequence). The CDR3 runs to 11 residues. Trimming took off 5 bases at V and 6 bases at J, with 11 bases between the two ends. CDR3 loop: CSAPNILEQYF. CDR3 bases: TGCAGTGCTCCTAACATTCTCGAGCAGTACTTC.

The chain uses TRBV19 and TRBJ1-1, with a weak D call TRBD1 (5 bases). Germline lookup yields CDR1 LNHDA and CDR2 SQIVND (reference sequence). This CDR3 region has 12 residues. Trimming pared 7 bases from V and 7 bases from J, leaving 13 bases between. The CDR3 DNA sequence: TGTGCCAGTACTCGGGGCCTCAATGAAGCTTTCTTT. Residues: CASTRGLNEAFF.

V and J are TRBV12-3 or TRBV12-4 and TRBJ1-2, with TRBD1 as a possible D gene (6 bases). Trimming took 4 bases from V and 4 from J, leaving 10 bases between them. The CDR3 consists of 13 residues. CDR3 protein: CASSSGVGYGYTF. CDR3 sequence (DNA): TGTGCCAGCAGTTCAGGGGTTGGCTATGGCTACACCTTC.

This chain uses TRBV24-1 with TRBJ2-5, with a weak D call TRBD2 (6 bases). The CDR3 sequence is 13 residues long. Trimming took off 4 bases at V and 7 bases at J, with 12 bases between the two ends. Germline-derived CDR1 and CDR2 are KGHDR and SFDVKD. This CDR3 reads CATSEGLPATQYF. The CDR3 DNA is TGTGCCACCAGTGAAGGACTACCGGCGACCCAGTACTTC.